One and the same sample provided the 10 T cell receptor beta chains below, sequenced in a study of blood T cell repertoires in COVID-19 (dated by TCRdb to the early 2020s). Libraries came from the immunoSEQ multiplex PCR assay. TCRdb stores this immuneACCESS table with in-frame sequences only. Part of the clones is absent; in the studies checked, under half of the shortfall reflects unresolved V genes, and no reason is known for the rest. This sample is represented by about 200,000 clones; around 87% of them were singletons. The top ten hold 3% to 3.5% of the sample. Sequences were obtained from peripheral blood. These receptors all stem from a man aged 55 to 70 with acute or convalescent COVID-19.

The CDR3 DNA sequence: TGTGCCAGCAGGCTAGCGGGGGGGCCCTGGGAGCTGTTTTTT. Its translation is CASRLAGGPWELFF. This chain links TRBV13 with TRBJ2-2; 12 nucleotides match TRBD2. This CDR3 has 14 residues. With 6 bases clipped from V and 9 bases from J, the junction kept 5 bases outside the gene matches. The germline gives CDR1 PRHDT, CDR2 FYEKMQ (reference sequence).

V is TRBV7-9 and J is TRBJ1-4, with 10 bases matching TRBD1. The germline CDR1 and CDR2 sequences are SEHNR and FQNEAQ (reference sequence). The CDR3 has 15 residues. The V segment lost 6 bases and the J segment 8 bases; nucleotides outside the gene matches: 9. CDR3 DNA sequence: TGTGCCAGCAGGAAGACCGGGACAGGGGAAGAAAAACTGTTTTTT. Translated: CASRKTGTGEEKLFF. Using reference TRBV7-9 and TRBJ1-4 for the parts outside the CDR3, the full variable domain is DTGVSQNPRHKITKRGQNVTFRCDPISEHNRLYWYRQTLGQGPEFLTYFQNEAQLEKSRLLSDRFSAERPKGSFSTLEIQRTEQGDSAMYLCASRKTGTGEEKLFFGSGTQLSVL.

The chain has TRBV28 and TRBJ1-5; 9 bases are shared with TRBD1. V lost 8 bases, J lost 2 bases, and 13 bases stayed unmatched. CDR1 MDHEN and CDR2 SYDVKM come from the germline V gene. This CDR3 has 17 residues. In DNA form, the CDR3 reads TGTGCCAGCTCCACGGGACAGGGAGTTGTTGGCAATCAGCCCCAGCATTTT. It specifies CASSTGQGVVGNQPQHF. The whole variable domain, filled in from reference TRBV28 and TRBJ1-5, reads DVKVTQSSRYLVKRTGEKVFLECVQDMDHENMFWYRQDPGLGLRLIYFSYDVKMKEKGDIPEGYSVSREKKERFSLILESASTNQTSMYLCASSTGQGVVGNQPQHFGDGTRLSIL.

The sample holds one count of this clone. The chain combines TRBV5-1 with TRBJ2-1; 8 bases agree with TRBD2. CDR3 size: 14 residues. Germline assignment: CDR1 SGHRS and CDR2 YFSETQ. Trimming removed 0 bases from V and 6 bases from J; junction bases left unmatched: 2. CDR3 coding DNA: TGCGCCAGCAGCTTGGGCACTAGCGGCAATGAGCAGTTCTTC. Its translation: CASSLGTSGNEQFF.

V gene TRBV6-2 or TRBV6-3 combines with J gene TRBJ2-7; TRBD1 is a possible D gene (6 bases). V lost 5 bases to trimming and J lost 0 bases, with 8 bases between them. The V gene's germline CDR1 is MNHEY and CDR2 SVGEGT. The CDR3 spans 13 residues. The CDR3 loop reads CASSTTGSYEQYF. In nucleotides, the CDR3 is TGTGCCAGCAGTACGACAGGCTCCTACGAGCAGTACTTC.

J is TRBJ1-3 and V is TRBV10-1, with unresolved D. Trimming took off 6 bases at V and 0 bases at J, with 12 bases between the two ends. The CDR3 has 15 amino acids. Per the germline V gene, CDR1 is WNHNN and CDR2 is SYGVQD (reference sequence). CDR3 sequence reads: CASRIRSHSGNTIYF. The CDR3 region has the DNA TGCGCCAGCAGGATTAGGAGTCACTCTGGAAACACCATATATTTT.

V usage is TRBV12-3 or TRBV12-4 and J usage is TRBJ1-2; D not resolved. The CDR3 has 12 residues. Trimming removed 3 bases at V and 7 bases at J, with 9 bases between. The CDR3: CASSLRAFGYTF. The CDR3 bases are TGTGCCAGCAGTTTGAGGGCTTTTGGCTACACCTTC.

The chain has TRBV13 and TRBJ1-5, with D maybe TRBD1 (5 bases). CDR1 is PRHDT, CDR2 FYEKMQ, per germline (reference sequence). Trimming removed 0 bases from V and 0 bases from J, with 6 bases in between. The CDR3 contains 15 residues. CDR3: CASSLGTASNQPQHF. CDR3 sequence (DNA): TGTGCCAGCAGCTTAGGGACAGCTAGCAATCAGCCCCAGCATTTT.

The V and J genes are TRBV25-1 and TRBJ1-1; D is ambiguous. CDR3 length: 16 amino acids. CDR1 is MGHDK, CDR2 SYGVNS, per germline. Trimming took off 3 bases at V and 4 bases at J, with 18 bases between the two ends. CDR3 bases: TGTGCCAGCAGTGACCCCCCCCCACAGCCCGCCACTGAAGCTTTCTTT. It specifies CASSDPPPQPATEAFF.

The V call is TRBV7-9, the J call TRBJ2-5; possibly TRBD2 for D (6 bases). V lost 5 bases to trimming and J lost 5 bases, with 18 bases between them. The CDR3 is made up of 15 amino acids. Germline V CDR1 and CDR2: SEHNR, FQNEAQ (reference sequence). The CDR3 protein is CASSHRTASDETQYF. In nucleotides, the CDR3 is TGTGCCAGCAGCCACCGCACGGCTAGCGATGAGACCCAGTACTTC.